This T cell receptor (beta chain) was obtained from a study of response to subunit inactivated influenza vaccine. General observations from the study: Authors proposed each seasonal influenza vaccination draws in few new T cells.

In the case of this clonotype: Its specificity is not known.

Each CDR3 protein is one row after TCRdb ran MiXCR on the RT-PCR reads. The sample shows hundreds of thousands of distinct CDR3 sequences, about a sixth of them seen only once. The sequence derives from a middle-aged man who received an inactivated influenza vaccine. Source: PBMCs from blood, taken approximately 13 days after vaccination.

The CDR3 DNA reads TGTGCCAGCACCGGGACTAGCGGAATGAGCTCCTACAATGAGCAGTTCTTC. Its protein is CASTGTSGMSSYNEQFF. J is TRBJ2-1 and V is TRBV7-2; TRBD2 matches at 11 bases. Germline trimming cut 7 bases from V and 0 bases from J; bases unmatched to any gene: 8. Germline assignment: CDR1 SGHTA and CDR2 FQGNSA. The CDR3 sequence is 17 residues long.